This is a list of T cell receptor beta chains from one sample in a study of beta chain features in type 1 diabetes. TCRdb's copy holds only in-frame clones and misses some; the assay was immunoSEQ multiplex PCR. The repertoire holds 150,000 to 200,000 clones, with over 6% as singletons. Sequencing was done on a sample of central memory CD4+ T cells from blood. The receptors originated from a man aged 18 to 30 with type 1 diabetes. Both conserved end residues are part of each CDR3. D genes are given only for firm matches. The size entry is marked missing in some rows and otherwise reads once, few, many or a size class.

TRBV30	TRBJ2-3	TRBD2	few	TGTGCCTGGACCCAACTAGCGGGGGGGACAGATACGCAGTATTTT	CAWTQLAGGTDTQYF
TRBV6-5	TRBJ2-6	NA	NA	TGTGCCAGCAGTTACTCAGGGGTCACTGGGGCCAACGTCCTGACTTTC	CASSYSGVTGANVLTF
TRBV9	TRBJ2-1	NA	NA	TGTGCCAGCAGCGCCCAGGGGACCTCTGAGCAGTTCTTC	CASSAQGTSEQFF
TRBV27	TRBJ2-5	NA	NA	TGTGCCAGCAGCCCCGCCGTTTTCGGGGCCCAGTACTTC	CASSPAVFGAQYF
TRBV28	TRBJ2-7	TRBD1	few	TGTGCCAGCAGCTCCGGGACAGGGTCACCCTACGAGCAGTACTTC	CASSSGTGSPYEQYF
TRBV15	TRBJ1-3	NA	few	TGTGCCTCCCGAGCTGGAAACACCATATATTTT	CASRAGNTIYF
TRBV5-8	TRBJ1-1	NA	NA	TGTGCCAGCAGGCCGCTAGGTAGCCCTGAAGCTTTCTTT	CASRPLGSPEAFF
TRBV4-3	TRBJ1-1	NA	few	TGCGCCAGCAGCCAAGAACGTGGCGGGGGATTCGGAGCTTTCTTT	CASSQERGGGFGAFF
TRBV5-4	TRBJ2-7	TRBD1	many	TGTGCCAGCAGCTTCCGGACAGGGTCGCGATACGAGCAGTACTTC	CASSFRTGSRYEQYF
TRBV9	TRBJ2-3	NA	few	TGTGCCAGCAGCGTAAGGACAGCCCCGACGAGGGATACGCAGTATTTT	CASSVRTAPTRDTQYF
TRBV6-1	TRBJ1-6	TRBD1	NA	TGTGCCGGAGGGCAGACAGGGATTACACCCCTCCACTTT	CAGGQTGITPLHF